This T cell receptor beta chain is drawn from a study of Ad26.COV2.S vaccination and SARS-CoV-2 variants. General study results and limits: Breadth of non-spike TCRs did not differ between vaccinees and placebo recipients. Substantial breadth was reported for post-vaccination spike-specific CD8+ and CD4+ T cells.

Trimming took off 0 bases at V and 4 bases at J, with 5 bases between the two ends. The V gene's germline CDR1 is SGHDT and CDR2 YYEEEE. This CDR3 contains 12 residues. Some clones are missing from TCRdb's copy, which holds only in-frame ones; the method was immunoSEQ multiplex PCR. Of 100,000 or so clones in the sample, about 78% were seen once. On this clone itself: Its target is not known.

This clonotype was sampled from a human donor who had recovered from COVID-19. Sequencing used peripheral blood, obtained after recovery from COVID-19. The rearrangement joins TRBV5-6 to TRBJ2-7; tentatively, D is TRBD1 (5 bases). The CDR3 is CASSLDRYEQYF. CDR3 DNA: TGTGCCAGCAGCTTGGACAGGTACGAGCAGTACTTC.